This T cell receptor (beta chain) was sequenced in a study of blood T cell repertoires in COVID-19. V was clipped by 2 bases and J by 1 base; unmatched bases: 8. The CDR3 runs 17 residues. CDR1 and CDR2 from the germline V gene are LNHNV and YYDKDF (reference sequence). Clones were read by immunoSEQ multiplex PCR, and TCRdb kept only the in-frame ones, dropping some. Of some 150,000 clones detected, 70% to 85% appear once; the ten largest clones hold around 15%. Each participant's cohort was designated according to participant-reported clinical history. This clonotype originated in a man aged 45 to 65 who had recovered from COVID-19. Sequencing was done on a sample of PBMCs or T cells enriched from blood (not recorded which). The V call is TRBV15, the J call TRBJ1-3, with TRBD1 matching 7 bases. CDR3 DNA: TGTGCCACCAGCAGATCCGGGACAGCGATATCTGGAAACACCATATATTTT. Protein product: CATSRSGTAISGNTIYF.